Below, 3 T cell receptor beta chains from the same sample are listed, as sequenced in a study of cytomegalovirus exposure and HLA in healthy donors. Researchers ran the PCR with 60 Vbeta and 13 Jbeta primers. Sequenced by immunoSEQ multiplex PCR; TCRdb stores in-frame clones only, minus some. The sample consists of around 140,000 clones, roughly 9.8% of them appearing once. The sequencing input was PBMCs. The source of these receptors is a man over 45 in good health and CMV-seronegative.

The chain uses TRBV5-1 and TRBJ2-1; 7 bases are a match to TRBD2. CDR1 SGHRS and CDR2 YFSETQ come from the germline V gene. J gave up 0 bases and V 0 bases, and 6 bases lay outside the gene matches. The CDR3 is made up of 17 amino acids. The DNA of the CDR3 is TGCGCCAGCAGCTTGGAGTCTAGCGGTAGCTCCTACAATGAGCAGTTCTTC. Translation gives CASSLESSGSSYNEQFF.

The V call is TRBV9, the J call TRBJ1-3, with 7 bases lining up with TRBD1. This CDR3 region has 16 residues. Trimming took 3 bases from V and 2 from J; bases not matched to a gene: 8. The germline V gene has CDR1 SGDLS and CDR2 YYNGEE. This CDR3 is CASSDITGAAGNTIYF. The CDR3 DNA sequence: TGTGCCAGCAGCGACATAACAGGGGCAGCTGGAAACACCATATATTTT.

This clone was found a few times. J is TRBJ1-1 and V is TRBV9, with TRBD1 identical over 7 bases. V lost 2 bases and J lost 4; bases outside the gene matches: 8. Germline-derived CDR1 and CDR2 are SGDLS and YYNGEE. This CDR3 comprises 15 residues. This CDR3 is CASSVTGNSFTEAFF. In DNA, the CDR3 is TGTGCCAGCAGCGTGACAGGGAACTCCTTCACTGAAGCTTTCTTT.